This paragraph reports one T cell receptor beta chain. This sample was taken from a study of molecular identifiers for immune sequencing clone quantification. Study overall: Five aliquots were made in replicates from the RNA of around 20,000 or 100,000 naive CD8 cells, and four were sequenced.

Naive CD8 libraries came from approximately 20,000 to 980,000 sorted cells with 10%, 30% or 50% RNA. In the sort, naive CD8 T cells were defined as CD8+CD4-CCR7+CD45RA+. Germline CDR1 reads LGHDT; CDR2 reads YNNKEL (reference sequence). V lost 4 bases, J lost 10 bases, and 14 bases lay in between. This CDR3 comprises 12 residues. As previously described, bulk TCR libraries were made using listed TCR primers. A single record per CDR3 protein comes from TCRdb applying MiXCR to the PCR reads. The table lists over 50,000 distinct CDR3 sequences, about a third of them singletons. The sample consisted of naive CD8+ T cells from blood, with Jurkat cell RNA spiked in. Described subset: FACS-sorted CD8+CD4-CCR7+CD45RA+ naive T cells. The clonotype comes from a human donor in good health. Some libraries in this study had Jurkat cell RNA spiked in. The V gene is TRBV3-1, the J gene TRBJ2-7; D gene ambiguous. The CDR3 DNA is TGTGCCAGCAGCCCCAACCTGTCCCAACAGTACTTC. Its translation is CASSPNLSQQYF.